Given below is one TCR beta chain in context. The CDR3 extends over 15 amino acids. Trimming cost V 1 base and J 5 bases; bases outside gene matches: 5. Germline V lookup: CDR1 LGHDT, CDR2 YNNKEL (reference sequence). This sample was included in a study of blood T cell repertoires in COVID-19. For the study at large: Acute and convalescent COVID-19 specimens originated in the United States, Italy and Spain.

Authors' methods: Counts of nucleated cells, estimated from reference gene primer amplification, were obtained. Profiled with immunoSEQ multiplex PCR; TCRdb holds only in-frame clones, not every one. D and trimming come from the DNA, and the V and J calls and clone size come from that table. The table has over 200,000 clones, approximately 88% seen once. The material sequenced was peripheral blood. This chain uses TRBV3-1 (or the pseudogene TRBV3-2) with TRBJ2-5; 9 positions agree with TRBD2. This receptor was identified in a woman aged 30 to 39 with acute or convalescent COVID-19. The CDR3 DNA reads TGTGCCAGCAGCCAAGTTAGCGGGAGAATGGAGACCCAGTACTTC. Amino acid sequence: CASSQVSGRMETQYF.